Listed here are 5 T cell receptor beta chains from one sample, sequenced in a study of cytomegalovirus exposure and HLA in healthy donors. PCR was performed using 60 Vbeta and 13 Jbeta primers. Only in-frame clones appear in the TCRdb table, and some are missing; sequencing was by immunoSEQ multiplex PCR. In the table there are some 120,000 clones, 80% to 85% of which are singletons. The source material was PBMCs. The receptors derive from a human donor in good health.

This clone turned up a few times. This chain joins TRBV27 and TRBJ1-1, with a weak D call TRBD1 (6 bases). Trimming took 10 bases from V and 7 from J, leaving 13 bases between them. Looked up from germline, CDR1 is MNHEY and CDR2 is SMNVEV (reference sequence). This CDR3 contains 11 residues. CDR3 sequence (DNA): TGTGCCATTCAGGGGCCGGGTGAAGCTTTCTTT. Its translation: CAIQGPGEAFF.

V gene TRBV5-5 combines with J gene TRBJ1-3, with D uncertain. V was cut by 2 bases and J by 0 bases, with 6 bases left in between. CDR3 length: 14 amino acids. CDR1 is SGHKS and CDR2 is YYEKEE in the germline V gene (reference sequence). CDR3 amino acids: CASSFSTSGNTIYF. The CDR3 region has the DNA TGTGCCAGCAGCTTCTCTACCTCTGGAAACACCATATATTTT.

The V gene is TRBV28, the J gene TRBJ2-7; 8 bases line up with TRBD1. Looked up from germline, CDR1 is MDHEN and CDR2 is SYDVKM. The CDR3 runs to 14 residues. The ends lost 3 bases at V and 1 base at J; junction bases unmatched: 2. For the CDR3, the DNA is TGTGCCAGCAGTTTTACAGGGGGTTCCTACGAGCAGTACTTC. The encoded protein is CASSFTGGSYEQYF.

This sequence joins TRBV5-4 and TRBJ1-3; no reliable D call. V lost 1 base and J lost 4, with 15 bases in between. Germline V gives CDR1 SGHNT, CDR2 YYREEE (reference sequence). The CDR3 consists of 16 residues. In DNA form, the CDR3 reads TGTGCCAGCAGCTTGTCGGGAGTCTATAAGGGAAACACCATATATTTT. As protein: CASSLSGVYKGNTIYF.

The rearrangement links TRBV28 to TRBJ1-6; a possible D gene is TRBD1 (5 bases). Germline lookup yields CDR1 MDHEN and CDR2 SYDVKM. V shed 4 bases and J shed 7 bases, with 17 bases lying between them. The CDR3 has 16 amino acids. CDR3 protein: CASSSPFTGINSPLHF. Written as DNA, the CDR3 is TGTGCCAGCAGTTCCCCCTTCACAGGCATAAATTCACCCCTCCACTTT.